This passage covers 6 T cell receptor beta chains from one sample sequenced in a study of cytomegalovirus exposure and HLA in healthy donors (dated by TCRdb to the late 2010s). Library construction relied on the immunoSEQ multiplex PCR assay. For the multiplex PCR, a mixture combining 60 forward primers for TCR Vbeta segments and 13 reverse primers for TCR Jbeta segments was used. Not all clones reach the TCRdb copy of this immuneACCESS table, which keeps in-frame sequences only. Checked studies attribute under half of the gap to unresolved V genes and leave the rest unexplained. Within this sample are 200,000 or so clones, with about 87% of them counted one time only. Clones ranked in the top ten supply 1% to 1.5% of the sample. The specimen sequenced was PBMCs. The receptors stem from a man between 25 and 39 years old in good health and CMV-seronegative.

This chain joins TRBV5-1 and TRBJ2-7; 11 bases align to TRBD1. Per germline, CDR1 SGHRS and CDR2 YFSETQ. The CDR3 covers 14 residues. After removal of 3 bases from V and 2 bases from J, the junction contained 1 base not matched to a gene. The CDR3 loop reads CASSWGQGAYEQYF. The CDR3 coding sequence is TGCGCCAGCAGCTGGGGACAGGGGGCCTACGAGCAGTACTTC.

This chain uses TRBV5-6 with TRBJ2-5; 8 bases match TRBD2. V was clipped by 6 bases and J by 4 bases; unmatched bases: 11. CDR1 is SGHDT, CDR2 YYEEEE, per germline. The CDR3 spans 15 residues. The CDR3 sequence is CASTREGRGGETQYF. In nucleotides, the CDR3 is TGTGCCAGCACAAGGGAGGGACGGGGGGGAGAGACCCAGTACTTC. Based on the CDR3 plus reference TRBV5-6 and TRBJ2-5, the full variable domain is DAGVTQSPTHLIKTRGQQVTLRCSPKSGHDTVSWYQQALGQGPQFIFQYYEEEERQRGNFPDRFSGHQFPNYSSELNVNALLLGDSALYLCASTREGRGGETQYFGPGTRLLVL.

The V gene is TRBV5-1, the J gene TRBJ2-1; 11 nucleotides agree with TRBD1. Per germline, CDR1 SGHRS and CDR2 YFSETQ. The CDR3 has 14 amino acids. The trim removed 4 bases at V and 9 bases at J, leaving 6 bases unmatched. The CDR3 DNA follows: TGCGCCAGCAGCACTGGACAGGGGGCCGTTGAGCAGTTCTTC. Residues: CASSTGQGAVEQFF.

This clone is a singleton in its sample. The chain is built from TRBV2 and TRBJ2-1, with 7 bases identical to TRBD2. The germline gives CDR1 SNHLY, CDR2 FYNNEI. V was clipped by 7 bases and J by 2 bases; unmatched bases: 5. There are 14 residues in the CDR3. This CDR3 is CASNEGGAYNEQFF. The CDR3 nucleotides are TGTGCCAGCAACGAGGGAGGGGCCTACAATGAGCAGTTCTTC.

The sample holds a few counts of this clone. This chain links TRBV28 with TRBJ1-6; no clear D gene. The CDR3 length is 11 residues. CDR1 and CDR2 from the germline V gene are MDHEN and SYDVKM. Trimming pared 6 bases from V and 9 bases from J, leaving 6 bases between. CDR3 sequence (DNA): TGTGCCAGCAGGCGGGGTTCACCCCTCCACTTT. This encodes CASRRGSPLHF.

The chain joins TRBV5-8 to TRBJ1-5; 7 bases are a match to TRBD1. This CDR3 is 14 amino acids long. After removal of 1 base from V and 5 bases from J, the junction contained 3 bases not matched to a gene. From germline, CDR1 is SGHTS and CDR2 YDEGEE. The CDR3 DNA follows: TGTGCCAGCAGCTTGCACAGGGGTGATCAGCCCCAGCATTTT. Its protein is CASSLHRGDQPQHF.